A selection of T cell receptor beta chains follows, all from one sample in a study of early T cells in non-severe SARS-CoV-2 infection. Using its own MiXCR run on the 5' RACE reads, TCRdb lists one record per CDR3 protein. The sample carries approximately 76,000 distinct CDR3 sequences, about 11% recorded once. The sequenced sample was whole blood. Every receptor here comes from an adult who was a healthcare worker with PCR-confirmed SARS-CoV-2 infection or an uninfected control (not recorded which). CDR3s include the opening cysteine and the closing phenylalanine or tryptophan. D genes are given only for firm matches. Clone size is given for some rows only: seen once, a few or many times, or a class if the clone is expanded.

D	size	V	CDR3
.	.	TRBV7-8	CASSLGTSYGYTF
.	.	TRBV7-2	CASSLFSDQPQHF
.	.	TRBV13	CASSLSGKTNEKLFF
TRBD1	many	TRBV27	CASSRNRGNMNTEAFF
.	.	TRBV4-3	CASSQDLPGGFSDYDEKLFF
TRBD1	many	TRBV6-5	CASSTDRGRQPQHF
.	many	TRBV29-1	CSVDFGRPSTDTQYF
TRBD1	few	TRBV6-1	CASSEMGQEVFF
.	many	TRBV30	CAWSVGGEASPLHF
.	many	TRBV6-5	CASSRSAAHGNTGELFF
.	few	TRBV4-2	CASSQGLPGLQETQYF
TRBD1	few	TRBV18	CASSPASSGTGRSKNIQYF
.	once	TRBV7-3	CASSSDTETQYF
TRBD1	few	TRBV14	CASSLSGWTGGIYEQYF
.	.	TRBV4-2	CASSQDPGNTEAFF
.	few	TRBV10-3	CAISPTGRVGELFF
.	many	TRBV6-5	CASSYFRSANEKLFF
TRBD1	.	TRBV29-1	CSVGDRDTGELFF
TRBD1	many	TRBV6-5	CASNQGTGTGTYNEQFF
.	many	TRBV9	CASSVGRSGPDNSPLHF
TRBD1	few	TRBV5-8	CASSLEGQGNTGELFF
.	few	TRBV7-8	CASSDPRMGQPQHF
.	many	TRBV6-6	CASSYARADEKLFF
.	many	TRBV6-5	CASSDRGQTQETQYF
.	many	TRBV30	CAWSVSQGNNSPLHF
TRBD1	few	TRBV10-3	CAISGTGVNTEAFF
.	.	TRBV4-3	CASSQGGREADTQYF
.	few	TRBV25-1	CASSASGRTDTQYF
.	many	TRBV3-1	CASTLKGTEAFF
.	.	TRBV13	CASSPNGGSGEKLFF
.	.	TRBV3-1	CASSLSDEQFF
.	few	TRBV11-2	CASSDWTASTDTQYF
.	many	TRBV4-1	CASSQIQGIGETQYF
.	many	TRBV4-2	CASRGSGNTIYF
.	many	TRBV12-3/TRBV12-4	CASSLDQSGYYGYTF
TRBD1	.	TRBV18	CASSPLQGGDQPQHF
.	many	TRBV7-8	CASRGETQYF